This TCR beta chain was sequenced during a study of blood T cell repertoires in COVID-19. Sequencing was performed with immunoSEQ multiplex PCR; in TCRdb, only in-frame clones are kept and a portion is missing. Among 300,000 to 350,000 clones listed, around 86% were seen once. There are 14 residues in the CDR3. Looked up from germline, CDR1 is LNHNV and CDR2 is YYDKDF (reference sequence). V was clipped by 5 bases and J by 8 bases; unmatched bases: 11. This clonotype originated in a woman in her forties or fifties with COVID-19, enrolled during active disease. Sequenced input: peripheral blood. The genes are TRBV15 and TRBJ1-1, with 7 positions matching TRBD1. This CDR3 is CATSFGQVEREAFF. CDR3 bases: TGTGCCACCAGCTTTGGACAGGTAGAACGGGAAGCTTTCTTT.